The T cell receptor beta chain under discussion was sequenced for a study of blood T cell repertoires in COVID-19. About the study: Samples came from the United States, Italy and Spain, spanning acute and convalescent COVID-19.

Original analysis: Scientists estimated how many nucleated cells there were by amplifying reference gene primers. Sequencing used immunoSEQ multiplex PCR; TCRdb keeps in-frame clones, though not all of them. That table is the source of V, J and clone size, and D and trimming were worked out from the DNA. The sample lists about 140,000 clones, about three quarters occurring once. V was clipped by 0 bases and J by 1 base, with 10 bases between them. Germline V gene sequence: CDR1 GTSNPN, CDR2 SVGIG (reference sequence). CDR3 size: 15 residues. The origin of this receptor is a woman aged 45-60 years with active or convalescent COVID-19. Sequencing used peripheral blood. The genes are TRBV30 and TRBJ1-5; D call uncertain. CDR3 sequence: CAWSVAGQSNQPQHF. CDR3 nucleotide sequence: TGTGCCTGGAGTGTTGCTGGGCAGAGCAATCAGCCCCAGCATTTT. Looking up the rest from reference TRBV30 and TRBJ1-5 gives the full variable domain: SQTIHQWPATLVQPVGSPLSLECTVEGTSNPNLYWYRQAAGRGLQLLFYSVGIGQISSEVPQNLSASRPQDRQFILSSKKLLLSDSGFYLCAWSVAGQSNQPQHFGDGTRLSIL.